The 8 T cell receptor beta chains given below trace back to one sample, sequenced in a study of long-term antiretroviral therapy in people with HIV. An immunoSEQ assay, version v3.0, was performed at survey level. Some clones are missing from TCRdb's copy, which holds only in-frame ones; the method was immunoSEQ multiplex PCR. This sample yields about 22,000 clones, of which around 77% are seen a single time; 10% to 15% belongs to the top ten. The material sequenced was unsorted PBMCs, taken 1.7 to 1.8 years before starting antiretroviral therapy. These receptors were taken from a woman aged 40 to 50 with HIV.

CDR3 sequence (DNA): TGTGCCAGCAGCGAACAGGGAAGCAATCAGCCCCAGCATTTT. It codes for CASSEQGSNQPQHF. The chain couples TRBV9 to TRBJ1-5; possibly TRBD1 for D (6 bases). Trimming took 3 bases from V and 1 from J, leaving 8 bases between them. CDR1 SGDLS and CDR2 YYNGEE come from the germline V gene. The CDR3 has 14 amino acids.

This sequence joins TRBV7-6 and TRBJ2-3, with TRBD2 matching over 15 bases. There are 19 residues in the CDR3. The germline CDR1 and CDR2 sequences are SGHVS and FNYEAQ. The trim removed 2 bases at V and 5 bases at J, leaving 11 bases unmatched. For the CDR3, the DNA is TGTGCCAGCAGCTTAAATGGACTAGCGGGGGGGAGAGGAGGAGATACGCAGTATTTT. It codes for CASSLNGLAGGRGGDTQYF.

The rearrangement uses TRBV6-5 and TRBJ2-1; 11 nucleotides align to TRBD2. The V gene end was trimmed by 6 bases and the J gene end by 7 bases; junction bases not matched to a gene: 8. The germline V gene has CDR1 MNHEY and CDR2 SVGAGI. This CDR3 is 15 amino acids long. CDR3 in amino acids: CASREGLAVPNEQFF. In nucleotides, the CDR3 is TGTGCCAGCAGGGAGGGACTAGCGGTCCCTAATGAGCAGTTCTTC.

The J gene is TRBJ2-4, the V gene TRBV5-1; 8 bases are shared with TRBD2. This CDR3 spans 15 amino acids. The V segment lost 4 bases and the J segment 5 bases; nucleotides outside the gene matches: 8. Germline CDR1 is SGHRS and CDR2 is YFSETQ. The CDR3: CASSLSGSFENIQYF. CDR3 DNA: TGCGCCAGCAGCCTGAGCGGGAGTTTTGAAAACATTCAGTACTTC.

The rearrangement joins TRBV18 to TRBJ2-2, with D perhaps TRBD1 (6 bases). Germline V CDR1 and CDR2: KGHSH, LQKENI. The CDR3 runs to 14 residues. V was clipped by 2 bases and J by 5 bases, with 9 bases between them. The CDR3 here is CASSPNTGTGELFF. Written as DNA, the CDR3 is TGTGCCAGCTCACCAAATACAGGGACCGGGGAGCTGTTTTTT.

The chain links TRBV25-1 to TRBJ1-3; the D is unclear. V lost 3 bases and J lost 0, with 6 bases in between. The CDR3 sequence is 14 residues long. Germline values: CDR1 MGHDK, CDR2 SYGVNS. The CDR3 spells CASSEMNSGNTIYF. DNA for the CDR3: TGTGCCAGCAGTGAGATGAACTCTGGAAACACCATATATTTT.

V gene TRBV7-6 combines with J gene TRBJ2-7; 9 bases are a match to TRBD2. V trimming: 5 bases; J trimming: 2 bases; junction bases outside the gene matches: 7. CDR1 and CDR2 from the germline V gene are SGHVS and FNYEAQ. This CDR3 is 15 amino acids long. Here the CDR3 DNA reads TGTGCCAGCAGCGACGGGGCTAGCGGGACCTACGAGCAGTACTTC. The encoded protein is CASSDGASGTYEQYF.

The chain employs TRBV23-1 and TRBJ1-1, with a tentative D call TRBD1 (6 bases). TRBV23-1 is identified as an open reading frame with a role that is uncertain. Deletions cut 6 bases from V and 3 bases from J, with 20 bases between. The CDR3 is 16 residues long. The chain's CDR3 is CASRNGGRRRDTEAFF. The CDR3 nucleotides read TGCGCCAGCAGAAATGGGGGCAGAAGGAGGGACACTGAAGCTTTCTTT.